What follows are 29 T cell receptor beta chains derived from one specimen sequenced in a study of blood T cell repertoires in COVID-19. Measured with immunoSEQ multiplex PCR; TCRdb has only the in-frame clones, and not every one. The data contain roughly 370,000 clones, just under 90% of them seen just once; the ten biggest clones take up 10%. The sequenced sample was PBMCs or T cells enriched from blood (not recorded which). These receptors were taken from a woman aged 50 to 60 who had recovered from COVID-19.

This clone showed up just once. The rearrangement links TRBV2 to TRBJ1-1, with D possibly TRBD1 on 5 matching bases. Trimming shortened V by 11 bases and J by 5 bases, and 18 bases separated the two germline ends. This CDR3 spans 13 amino acids. Germline CDR1 is SNHLY and CDR2 is FYNNEI. The CDR3 DNA sequence: TGTGCCCTCACCGGCAGGGAGGGGACTGAAGCTTTCTTT. Residues: CALTGREGTEAFF. Full variable domain (outside the CDR3, taken from reference TRBV2 and TRBJ1-1): EPEVTQTPSHQVTQMGQEVILRCVPISNHLYFYWYRQILGQKVEFLVSFYNNEISEKSEIFDDQFSVERPDGSNFTLKIRSTKLEDSAMYFCALTGREGTEAFFGQGTRLTVV.

The rearrangement joins TRBV6-5 to TRBJ1-6; 7 bases agree with TRBD1. With V trimmed by 0 bases and J by 11 bases, 7 bases remained unmatched. This CDR3 comprises 15 residues. The germline CDR1 and CDR2 sequences are MNHEY and SVGAGI. The CDR3 coding sequence is TGTGCCAGCAGTTACTCGTACAGGGGTAGGGCACCCCTCCACTTT. Encoded protein: CASSYSYRGRAPLHF.

CDR3 loop: CSASGRGLAGATDTQYF. CDR3 nucleotide sequence: TGCAGTGCTAGTGGGCGCGGACTAGCGGGGGCAACAGATACGCAGTATTTT. The chain combines TRBV20-1 with TRBJ2-3; TRBD2 agrees at 13 bases. Germline CDR1 DFQATT, CDR2 SNEGSKA (reference sequence). The CDR3 extends over 17 amino acids. With V trimmed by 3 bases and J by 3 bases, 9 bases remained unmatched.

The chain couples TRBV27 to TRBJ1-6; 7 nucleotides match TRBD1. J was trimmed by 12 bases and V by 5 bases; bases with no gene match: 10. CDR1 and CDR2 from the germline V gene are MNHEY and SMNVEV (reference sequence). CDR3 length: 14 residues. The DNA of the CDR3 is TGTGCCAGCAGTACTGGACAGGCCCCTGGACCCCTCCACTTT. Its protein product is CASSTGQAPGPLHF.

The rearrangement links TRBV7-9 to TRBJ2-1, with D possibly TRBD2 on 7 matching bases. Germline V gives CDR1 SEHNR, CDR2 FQNEAQ (reference sequence). The CDR3 contains 14 residues. Between the trimmed V and J ends, which lost 0 bases and 8 bases, there was a span of 11 bases. The CDR3 nucleotides read TGTGCCAGCAGCTTAGCGGGGGGGGCCGATGAGCAGTTCTTC. The encoded protein is CASSLAGGADEQFF.

This chain joins TRBV7-8 and TRBJ1-2; D possibly corresponds to TRBD1 (5 bases). The germline CDR1 and CDR2 sequences are SGHVS and FQNEAQ. This CDR3 region has 16 residues. V was clipped by 2 bases and J by 2 bases, with 15 bases between them. In DNA form, the CDR3 reads TGTGCCAGCAGCTTAAAAGGGGTAGAAGCCAACTATGGCTACACCTTC. This translates into CASSLKGVEANYGYTF.

This clone was detected a few times. The chain links TRBV27 to TRBJ2-2; 7 bases fit TRBD2. CDR1 is MNHEY, CDR2 SMNVEV, per germline (reference sequence). V gave up 0 bases and J gave up 7 bases; unmatched junction bases: 2. The CDR3 loop spans 14 amino acids. CDR3 DNA: TGTGCCAGCAGTTTATCGGGGGGGAGCGGGGAGCTGTTTTTT. Residues: CASSLSGGSGELFF.

This clone has at least ten counts. This chain joins TRBV19 and TRBJ1-6, with D possibly matching TRBD1 (6 bases). CDR3 length: 13 residues. Germline-derived CDR1 and CDR2 are LNHDA and SQIVND (reference sequence). V dropped 4 bases and J dropped 10 bases, with 11 bases sitting between them. DNA for the CDR3: TGTGCCAGTAGTACAGGGGTCTGGTCACCCCTCCACTTT. It translates to CASSTGVWSPLHF.

The chain uses TRBV3-1 (or the pseudogene TRBV3-2) and TRBJ1-2, with 12 bases fitting TRBD1. J gave up 2 bases and V 5 bases, and 3 bases lay outside the gene matches. The CDR3 is 15 residues long. Germline V gene data show CDR1 as LGHDT and CDR2 as YNNKEL (reference sequence). This CDR3 reads CASSGDRGRNYGYTF. As DNA, the CDR3 is TGTGCCAGCAGCGGGGACAGGGGGCGCAACTATGGCTACACCTTC.

The chain is built from TRBV2 and TRBJ1-2; D ambiguous. Trimming stripped 2 bases from V and 4 bases from J, with 8 bases between. Germline V gene sequence: CDR1 SNHLY, CDR2 FYNNEI. This CDR3 is 13 amino acids long. DNA of the CDR3: TGTGCCAGCAGTGAACAGTCCAGCTATGGCTACACCTTC. This gives the protein CASSEQSSYGYTF.

The chain employs TRBV7-8 and TRBJ1-6, with D perhaps matching TRBD1 (5 bases). Trimming left V 8 bases short and J 9 bases short, with 23 bases between. The CDR3 runs 16 residues. Looked up from germline, CDR1 is SGHVS and CDR2 is FQNEAQ. The CDR3 sequence: CASHVGALRGSSPLHF. The CDR3 nucleotides are TGTGCCAGCCACGTAGGGGCACTCCGGGGGAGTTCACCCCTCCACTTT.

This sequence joins TRBV30 and TRBJ1-4, with TRBD1 matching 7 bases. The CDR3 sequence is 13 residues long. From germline, CDR1 is GTSNPN and CDR2 SVGIG (reference sequence). V lost 5 bases, J lost 8 bases, and 8 bases stayed unmatched. The CDR3 DNA reads TGTGCCTGGGGGCCAGGGGGAAAAGAAAAACTGTTTTTT. Translating it yields CAWGPGGKEKLFF.

This chain connects TRBV1 to TRBJ1-2. TRBV1 is listed as a pseudogene. The CDR3 contains 13 residues. CDR3 loop: CTSSHRRSDGYTF. The CDR3 DNA is TGCACCAGCAGCCATAGAAGGAGTGACGGCTACACCTTC.

This chain links TRBV6-5 with TRBJ1-2; TRBD1 agrees at 7 bases. V was pared by 6 bases and J by 4 bases, with 2 bases of the junction left unmatched. This CDR3 is 12 amino acids long. CDR1 and CDR2 (germline): MNHEY, SVGAGI. CDR3 coding DNA: TGTGCCAGCAGCTGGACAGGCTATGGCTACACCTTC. Its translation: CASSWTGYGYTF.

V and J are TRBV12-3 or TRBV12-4 and TRBJ1-1, with a weak D call TRBD1 (6 bases). The CDR3 is made up of 13 amino acids. V lost 6 bases to trimming and J lost 5 bases, with 13 bases between them. The CDR3 DNA follows: TGTGCCAGCAGATATACACAGGGAACTGAAGCTTTCTTT. Translating it yields CASRYTQGTEAFF.

The chain has TRBV29-1 and TRBJ1-2; possible D gene TRBD1, 5 bases. The CDR3 contains 15 residues. Trimming took off 3 bases at V and 2 bases at J, with 16 bases between the two ends. Germline loops: CDR1 SQVTM, CDR2 ANQGSEA. The CDR3 sequence is CSVELAIGGNYGYTF. The CDR3 DNA reads TGCAGCGTTGAGCTGGCGATCGGGGGGAACTATGGCTACACCTTC.

At least ten counts were recorded for this clone. The chain has TRBV5-1 and TRBJ2-2; D perhaps matches TRBD2 (6 bases). The germline CDR1 and CDR2 sequences are SGHRS and YFSETQ. The length of the CDR3 is 15 residues. V was cut by 2 bases and J by 4 bases, with 12 bases left in between. The CDR3 is CASSLLQGGTGELFF. CDR3 nucleotides: TGCGCCAGCAGCTTATTGCAGGGAGGCACCGGGGAGCTGTTTTTT.

V usage is TRBV11-2 and J usage is TRBJ1-1; D is perhaps TRBD1 (5 bases). The germline V and J ends were trimmed by 8 bases and 6 bases, with 19 bases remaining between them. Germline V gives CDR1 SGHAT, CDR2 FQNNGV. This CDR3 has 14 amino acids. The CDR3 sequence is CASAGGTRRAEAFF. The DNA of the CDR3 is TGTGCCAGCGCGGGAGGGACCCGGAGGGCTGAAGCTTTCTTT.

The rearrangement links TRBV28 to TRBJ1-3; 7 nucleotides align to TRBD1. Germline assignment: CDR1 MDHEN and CDR2 SYDVKM. The CDR3 spans 16 residues. The V gene end was trimmed by 3 bases and the J gene end by 5 bases; junction bases not matched to a gene: 10. CDR3 DNA: TGTGCCAGCAGTTTCCGTTCGACAGGGCAGCGAAACACCATATATTTT. Translation gives CASSFRSTGQRNTIYF.

This chain uses TRBV24-1 with TRBJ2-3; perhaps TRBD2 as D (6 bases). The V gene's germline CDR1 is KGHDR and CDR2 SFDVKD. Deletions cut 1 base from V and 4 bases from J, with 14 bases between. The CDR3 is 16 residues long. The CDR3 here is CATSDFSGRGSDTQYF. CDR3 nucleotides: TGTGCCACCAGTGATTTCTCGGGGCGGGGATCAGATACGCAGTATTTT.

The chain couples TRBV3-1 (or the pseudogene TRBV3-2) to TRBJ1-2; 10 bases are a match to TRBD1. Trimming cost V 3 bases and J 7 bases; bases outside gene matches: 5. This CDR3 contains 14 residues. Germline V gene data show CDR1 as LGHDT and CDR2 as YNNKEL (reference sequence). CDR3 region: CASSQDRGLGGYTF. CDR3 nucleotide sequence: TGTGCCAGCAGCCAGGACAGGGGGTTGGGTGGCTACACCTTC.

The chain links TRBV27 to TRBJ2-3, with 11 positions matching TRBD2. CDR3 length: 14 amino acids. V gave up 6 bases and J gave up 2 bases; unmatched junction bases: 1. CDR1 MNHEY and CDR2 SMNVEV come from the germline V gene (reference sequence). CDR3 sequence (DNA): TGTGCCAGCAGGACTAGCGGGGCCACAGATACGCAGTATTTT. Amino acids: CASRTSGATDTQYF.

V is TRBV2 and J is TRBJ2-7, with 12 bases that match TRBD2. The V gene end was trimmed by 7 bases and the J gene end by 7 bases; junction bases not matched to a gene: 5. Germline-derived CDR1 and CDR2 are SNHLY and FYNNEI. The CDR3 is 13 residues long. This chain's CDR3 is CASTSGGALEQYF. DNA for the CDR3: TGTGCCAGCACTAGCGGGGGGGCCTTAGAGCAGTACTTC.

This chain joins TRBV7-3 and TRBJ2-5; no definite D call. The V and J ends lost 2 bases and 5 bases respectively, with 15 bases between them. The germline V gene encodes CDR1 SGHTA and CDR2 FQGTGA. The CDR3 spans 15 residues. The CDR3 is CASSLGRSGDETQYF. As DNA, the CDR3 is TGTGCCAGCAGCTTAGGCAGGTCCGGCGATGAGACCCAGTACTTC. The complete variable domain, with remaining parts taken from reference TRBV7-3 and TRBJ2-5, reads GAGVSQTPSNKVTEKGKYVELRCDPISGHTALYWYRQSLGQGPEFLIYFQGTGAADDSGLPNDRFFAVRPEGSVSTLKIQRTERGDSAVYLCASSLGRSGDETQYFGPGTRLLVL.

The CDR3 protein is CASSLYRGRAGYTF. CDR3 DNA: TGTGCCAGCAGCTTATACAGGGGGCGAGCTGGCTACACCTTC. This rearrangement joins TRBV7-3 to TRBJ1-2; 9 nucleotides line up with TRBD1. With 2 bases clipped from V and 7 bases from J, the junction kept 5 bases outside the gene matches. CDR3 length equals 14 residues. Germline V gene data show CDR1 as SGHTA and CDR2 as FQGTGA.

This rearrangement joins TRBV5-1 to TRBJ2-5; 9 positions agree with TRBD1. V lost 6 bases, J lost 0 bases, and 9 bases stayed unmatched. In germline, CDR1 is SGHRS, CDR2 YFSETQ. CDR3 length equals 16 residues. The CDR3 region has the DNA TGCGCCAGCAACCGGGACAGGGTTCTTAACCAAGAGACCCAGTACTTC. Residues: CASNRDRVLNQETQYF.

The V call is TRBV18, the J call TRBJ1-5, with TRBD1 as a possible D gene (5 bases). This CDR3 has 14 amino acids. V lost 2 bases to trimming and J lost 7 bases, with 12 bases between them. The germline V gene encodes CDR1 KGHSH and CDR2 LQKENI. DNA for the CDR3: TGTGCCAGCTCACCAGGGCAGGGTGCGCAGCCCCAGCATTTT. Translation: CASSPGQGAQPQHF.

The CDR3 is CASSLSGGAANEKLFF. DNA of the CDR3: TGTGCCAGCAGTTTAAGCGGGGGGGCAGCTAATGAAAAACTGTTTTTT. V usage is TRBV28 and J usage is TRBJ1-4, with D maybe TRBD1 (6 bases). The CDR3 is 16 amino acids. Looked up from germline, CDR1 is MDHEN and CDR2 is SYDVKM. V lost 2 bases to trimming and J lost 3 bases, with 13 bases between them.

The chain combines TRBV19 with TRBJ1-3; TRBD1 aligns across 8 bases. This CDR3 is built from 14 residues. Trimming removed 10 bases from V and 4 bases from J; junction bases left unmatched: 9. The germline V gene encodes CDR1 LNHDA and CDR2 SQIVND (reference sequence). In DNA form, the CDR3 reads TGTGCCACTAGACAGGGGAGTTCCGGAAACACCATATATTTT. As protein: CATRQGSSGNTIYF.